This TCR beta chain was sequenced for a study of CD8 T cells in Susac syndrome. CD8+ and CD4+ T cells circulating in blood were sequenced for TCR beta. Reverse transcription of roughly 0.5 to 1 ug RNA was performed with random hexamers. Across 54 Vbeta and 13 Jbeta, TCR beta CDR3 was amplified with immunoSEQ multiplex PCR. TCRdb passed the immunoSEQ multiplex PCR reads through MiXCR, listing each CDR3 protein once. The sample has approximately 46,000 distinct CDR3 sequences, nearly 95% seen once; the top ten hold 0.4% to 0.5%. V was cut by 4 bases and J by 0 bases, with 12 bases left in between. Germline V gene lookup returns CDR1 MGHRA and CDR2 YSYEKL. This CDR3 contains 16 residues.

Sequencing was carried out using CD8+ T cells from PBMCs. This chain links TRBV4-1 with TRBJ2-2; tentatively, D is TRBD1 (5 bases). The TCR originated in a human donor in good health. The CDR3 region has the DNA TGCGCCAGCAGCCCCTTCCCCAGGGCGAACACCGGGGAGCTGTTTTTT. This translates into CASSPFPRANTGELFF.